The rows below give T cell receptor beta chains drawn from one sample of a study of T cell responses to AZD1222 COVID-19 vaccine. The assay was immunoSEQ multiplex PCR, and TCRdb's table has in-frame clones only and misses some. The table records 100,000 to 150,000 clones, 80% to 90% of them present only once. Sequenced here: peripheral blood, sampled on day 0 of AZD1222 vaccination. These receptors were obtained from an adult in good health. Both conserved end residues are part of each CDR3. The D gene is left open where the match is weak. Rows give clone size only sometimes, using once, few, many, or a class for an expanded clone.

>TRBV19|TRBD1|once|TRBJ1-5
CASSIGQGAGQPQHF
TGTGCCAGTAGTATAGGACAGGGGGCAGGTCAGCCCCAGCATTTT
>TRBV5-5|-|-|TRBJ2-3
CASSLASVPTDTQYF
TGTGCCAGCAGCTTGGCCTCGGTACCCACAGATACGCAGTATTTT
>TRBV6-5|-|-|TRBJ2-7
CASSYSGVIYEQYF
TGTGCCAGCAGTTACTCGGGAGTAATCTACGAGCAGTACTTC
>TRBV4-3|-|-|TRBJ1-6
CASSQGWGDGNSPLHF
TGCGCCAGCAGCCAAGGTTGGGGGGATGGGAATTCACCCCTCCACTTT
>TRBV18|TRBD2|-|TRBJ2-2
CASSPSREAGVAGELFF
TGTGCCAGCTCACCATCCAGGGAGGCGGGAGTAGCCGGGGAGCTGTTTTTT
>TRBV4-1|-|-|TRBJ2-7
CASSQDQGTLYEQYF
TGCGCCAGCAGCCAAGATCAGGGGACACTCTACGAGCAGTACTTC
>TRBV3-1/TRBV3-2|TRBD2|-|TRBJ2-7
CASSPTRGRGLPSYEQYF
TGTGCCAGCAGCCCAACAAGAGGGCGGGGACTACCTTCCTACGAGCAGTACTTC
>TRBV5-1|TRBD2|-|TRBJ2-7
CASSFSLAGAHEQYF
TGCGCCAGCAGCTTCTCTCTAGCGGGAGCCCACGAGCAGTACTTC
>TRBV6-5|-|-|TRBJ1-5
CASNQGPGQPQHF
TGTGCCAGCAACCAGGGCCCCGGTCAGCCCCAGCATTTT
>TRBV5-1|-|-|TRBJ2-7
CASSFFRQSYEQYF
TGCGCCAGCAGCTTCTTTCGTCAATCCTACGAGCAGTACTTC
>TRBV7-9|-|-|TRBJ2-7
CASSWTEGSYEQYF
TGTGCCAGCAGCTGGACAGAGGGATCCTACGAGCAGTACTTC
>TRBV6-2/TRBV6-3|-|-|TRBJ1-1
CASSAAGTEAFF
TGTGCCAGCAGTGCTGCCGGGACAGAAGCTTTCTTT